This TCR beta chain was retrieved from a study of shared clonotypes between healthy human individuals. The table lists this clone with a few counts. What it binds is not known. Assay used: immunoSEQ multiplex PCR; TCRdb lists only in-frame clones, some missing. Seen here are some 980,000 clones, about 80% observed once, and the top ten hold nearly 1.5%. Study-level points and caveats: Relative to memory subsets, naive subsets generally showed larger estimated richness.

V shed 5 bases and J shed 1 base, with 8 bases lying between them. Germline CDR1 is SNHLY and CDR2 is FYNNEI. There are 13 residues in the CDR3. The sample taken for sequencing was memory CD4+ T cells sorted from blood. Noted subset: CD45RA-negative fraction. The chain combines TRBV2 with TRBJ1-1; no definite D call. The clonotype originates from a man aged 18 to 35 in good health. In nucleotides, the CDR3 is TGTGCCAGCAGTAAGAGACAGAACACTGAAGCTTTCTTT. It yields the protein CASSKRQNTEAFF.